These 31 T cell receptor beta chains came from one sample sequenced in a study of T cells expressing NK-cell markers. TCRdb re-called the 5' RACE reads, yielding one record per CDR3 amino acid sequence without DNA. The sample's table shows about 460,000 distinct CDR3 sequences. The sequencing sample was made of blood T cells: a sorted CD56 or NKG2C T cell subset, CD4+ or CD8+ T cells, or bulk PBMC T cells (not recorded which). These receptors all come from a woman aged 50 to 60 in good health.

J is TRBJ1-5 and V is TRBV7-9; the TCRdb D gene call, TRBD1, has no DNA to confirm it. The CDR3 consists of 13 residues. Germline CDR1 SEHNR, CDR2 FQNEAQ (reference sequence). The CDR3 reads CASSLEGGQPQHF.

The rearrangement links TRBV5-1 to TRBJ2-6; TCRdb calls TRBD2, which cannot be checked without DNA. Germline CDR1 is SGHRS and CDR2 is YFSETQ. This CDR3 comprises 19 residues. The CDR3 here is CASSASLAGGPPGANVLTF. Together with reference TRBV5-1 and TRBJ2-6, the CDR3 gives the full variable domain: KAGVTQTPRYLIKTRGQQVTLSCSPISGHRSVSWYQQTPGQGLQFLFEYFSETQRNKGNFPGRFSGRQFSNSRSEMNVSTLELGDSALYLCASSASLAGGPPGANVLTFGAGSRLTVL.

The chain couples TRBV7-2 to TRBJ2-1; TCRdb selects TRBD2, and the lack of DNA leaves this call unchecked. CDR1 and CDR2 (germline): SGHTA, FQGNSA. The CDR3 has 14 amino acids. CDR3 amino acids: CASTSLAGHNEQFF.

This chain uses TRBV6-6 with TRBJ2-7; the D call of TRBD1 rests on TCRdb alone, since no DNA is present to check it. From germline, CDR1 is MNHNY and CDR2 SVGAGI (reference sequence). CDR3 length: 15 residues. The CDR3 spells CASSYSPGQGTLLNF.

The V gene is TRBV28, the J gene TRBJ2-7; checking the TCRdb D call of TRBD1 is not possible without DNA. Germline V CDR1 and CDR2: MDHEN, SYDVKM. The CDR3 consists of 14 residues. The CDR3 sequence is CASIRSNRPYEQYF.

The chain couples TRBV6-4 to TRBJ2-1; TCRdb designates TRBD2, a call that cannot be tested without DNA. Germline V gene lookup returns CDR1 MRHNA and CDR2 SNTAGT. The CDR3 loop spans 14 amino acids. This CDR3 is CASSDSLFLGQQFF.

The rearrangement joins TRBV14 to TRBJ2-7. The V gene's germline CDR1 is SGHDN and CDR2 FVKESK. CDR3 length: 13 amino acids. CDR3 amino acids: CASSRGDYYEQYF.

The gene calls are TRBV7-9 and TRBJ2-1; TCRdb's assignment of TRBD2 cannot be checked, as there is no DNA. There are 14 residues in the CDR3. CDR1 SEHNR and CDR2 FQNEAQ come from the germline V gene (reference sequence). CDR3 residues: CASSALAGVVEQFF.

This chain joins TRBV30 and TRBJ2-2; the D gene TCRdb calls, TRBD2, cannot be checked with no DNA. Germline assignment: CDR1 GTSNPN and CDR2 SVGIG (reference sequence). The CDR3 loop spans 15 amino acids. CDR3 region: CAWSVLGLAAGELFF.

The chain uses TRBV5-1 and TRBJ2-2; TCRdb lists TRBD2, though no DNA is available to test this call. Looked up from germline, CDR1 is SGHRS and CDR2 is YFSETQ. The CDR3 totals 15 residues. The chain's CDR3 is CASSLGRSGTGELFF.

The chain has TRBV7-6 and TRBJ2-2. Germline CDR1 reads SGHVS; CDR2 reads FNYEAQ. This CDR3 has 15 residues. This CDR3 is CASSPAGGYTGELFF.

This sequence joins TRBV4-1 and TRBJ2-7; there is no DNA to check the TCRdb D call of TRBD2. The CDR3 is 16 residues long. CDR1 MGHRA and CDR2 YSYEKL come from the germline V gene. CDR3 sequence: CASSQGPAGGGYEQYF.

The chain links TRBV29-1 to TRBJ2-1; TCRdb's D gene call, TRBD2, goes unchecked for lack of DNA. CDR3 length: 16 amino acids. Per the germline V gene, CDR1 is SQVTM and CDR2 is ANQGSEA. The CDR3 loop is CSVDRSSLAVYNEQFF.

The genes are TRBV4-1 and TRBJ2-7; TCRdb lists TRBD1, though no DNA is available to test this call. CDR3 length: 13 residues. Looked up from germline, CDR1 is MGHRA and CDR2 is YSYEKL. The CDR3: CASSRGGIYEQYF.

V and J are TRBV30 and TRBJ2-2; TCRdb outputs TRBD2, but without DNA this stays unchecked. This CDR3 spans 12 amino acids. CDR1 and CDR2 from the germline V gene are GTSNPN and SVGIG (reference sequence). This CDR3 is CAWRRGSGELFF.

The V call is TRBV12-3 or TRBV12-4, the J call TRBJ2-7; TCRdb calls TRBD2, which cannot be checked without DNA. CDR3 length equals 14 residues. The CDR3 spells CASSFPGLLYEQYF.

V gene TRBV7-9 combines with J gene TRBJ2-5. CDR1 and CDR2 from the germline V gene are SEHNR and FQNEAQ (reference sequence). The CDR3 is 17 residues long. Here the CDR3 reads CASSLLATARIWETQYF.

The J gene is TRBJ2-3, the V gene TRBV5-5. CDR1 and CDR2 (germline): SGHKS, YYEKEE (reference sequence). This CDR3 region has 13 residues. The CDR3 region is CASSLIPTDTQYF.

V gene TRBV7-9 combines with J gene TRBJ2-1; TCRdb calls TRBD2, which cannot be checked without DNA. In germline, CDR1 is SEHNR, CDR2 FQNEAQ (reference sequence). CDR3 size: 17 residues. This chain's CDR3 is CASSPPGLAGVSDEQFF.

The rearrangement uses TRBV15 and TRBJ2-1; TCRdb indicates TRBD2, and absent DNA this call remains unverified. The CDR3 spans 17 residues. Germline CDR1 LNHNV, CDR2 YYDKDF (reference sequence). CDR3 sequence: CATSALRASGVYNEQFF. Full variable domain (outside the CDR3, taken from reference TRBV15 and TRBJ2-1): DAMVIQNPRYQVTQFGKPVTLSCSQTLNHNVMYWYQQKSSQAPKLLFHYYDKDFNNEADTPDNFQSRRPNTSFCFLDIRSPGLGDTAMYLCATSALRASGVYNEQFFGPGTRLTVL.

This sequence joins TRBV12-3 or TRBV12-4 and TRBJ1-1. This CDR3 is 14 amino acids long. The CDR3 loop is CASNPYSMNTEAFF.

The chain uses TRBV30 and TRBJ1-2; TCRdb proposes TRBD1, but this gene call is untestable without DNA. The CDR3 consists of 14 residues. Germline V gene sequence: CDR1 GTSNPN, CDR2 SVGIG (reference sequence). CDR3 sequence: CAWSADRAKGGYTF.

The V gene is TRBV28, the J gene TRBJ2-2; no DNA is available, so the TRBD2 call from TCRdb remains unchecked. This CDR3 has 14 amino acids. In germline, CDR1 is MDHEN, CDR2 SYDVKM. CDR3 loop: CASSFTSDTGELFF.

This chain connects TRBV3-1 to TRBJ2-1; the TCRdb call, TRBD2, lacks DNA for checking. CDR1 and CDR2 (germline): LGHDT, YNNKEL (reference sequence). The CDR3 is made up of 16 amino acids. The CDR3 region is CASSLPGPAGHNEQFF.

The chain recombines TRBV27 with TRBJ1-1. Looked up from germline, CDR1 is MNHEY and CDR2 is SMNVEV (reference sequence). The CDR3 runs to 14 residues. This CDR3 reads CASSSLLAGTEAFF.

The genes are TRBV3-1 and TRBJ2-2; TCRdb names TRBD1, which stays unverified in the absence of DNA. This CDR3 is 14 amino acids long. Germline loops: CDR1 LGHDT, CDR2 YNNKEL (reference sequence). The CDR3 sequence: CASSRQGWAGELFF.

This rearrangement joins TRBV2 to TRBJ2-2. This CDR3 is 14 amino acids long. Germline CDR1 reads SNHLY; CDR2 reads FYNNEI. The CDR3 reads CASSDHGKGRELFF.

CDR3 amino acids: CASSYTGLASDEQFF. The rearrangement links TRBV6-5 to TRBJ2-1; checking the TCRdb D call of TRBD2 is not possible without DNA. The CDR3 covers 15 residues. The germline V gene has CDR1 MNHEY and CDR2 SVGAGI.

The chain uses TRBV5-1 and TRBJ2-3. Germline-derived CDR1 and CDR2 are SGHRS and YFSETQ. The CDR3 totals 12 residues. The CDR3 protein is CASSLDRDTQYF.

This chain connects TRBV28 to TRBJ1-4. The CDR3 consists of 15 residues. Germline CDR1 and CDR2: MDHEN and SYDVKM. The CDR3 protein is CASSLAGMANEKLFF.

The V gene is TRBV18, the J gene TRBJ2-2. This CDR3 has 15 residues. CDR1 is KGHSH and CDR2 is LQKENI in the germline V gene. CDR3: CASSDLAANTGELFF.